The clone carrying this TCR beta chain has ten or more counts. The antigen remains unidentified. V was pared by 4 bases and J by 3 bases, with 12 bases of the junction left unmatched. The CDR3 is made up of 16 amino acids. In germline, CDR1 is MDHEN, CDR2 SYDVKM. This specimen belongs to a study of spatial heterogeneity in lung cancer. Points from the study as a whole: Ubiquitous expanded tumor TCRs appeared in blood more at resection than follow-up.

Noted time point: sample taken at primary tumor resection. Frozen PBMC, nontumor lung or tumor provided whole RNA, which was sequenced unsorted. MiXCR, applied by TCRdb to the 5' RACE reads, yields one record per CDR3 protein. This table holds 20,000 to 25,000 distinct CDR3 sequences, 3.5% to 5.5% found once. The sample here was PBMCs, taken at surgery. The clonotype was recovered from a male donor with early-stage non-small cell lung cancer. This rearrangement joins TRBV28 to TRBJ2-7, with 7 bases fitting TRBD2. The DNA for the CDR3 is TGTGCCAGCAGTTCCACTCTGGGGGGGATGATCTACGAGCAGTACTTC. Its translation: CASSSTLGGMIYEQYF.